The clone carrying this T cell receptor beta chain was recorded a few times. Sequenced by immunoSEQ multiplex PCR; TCRdb stores in-frame clones only, minus some. Counted here are about 6,800 clones, over 80% occurring once; the ten biggest clones make up 25% to 30%. The data derive from a study of Ad26.COV2.S vaccination and SARS-CoV-2 variants. The CDR3 totals 15 residues. Germline V gene data show CDR1 as SGHTA and CDR2 as FQGNSA. The V and J ends lost 8 bases and 6 bases, in that order; junction bases with no gene match: 10. The starting material was peripheral blood, obtained after recovery from COVID-19. The chain uses TRBV7-2 and TRBJ2-2, with 9 bases aligning to TRBD1. The sequence was obtained from a human donor who had recovered from COVID-19. Here the CDR3 DNA reads TGTGCCAGCGGTACAGGGACAGGGCGCGCCGGGGAGCTGTTTTTT. Encoded protein: CASGTGTGRAGELFF.